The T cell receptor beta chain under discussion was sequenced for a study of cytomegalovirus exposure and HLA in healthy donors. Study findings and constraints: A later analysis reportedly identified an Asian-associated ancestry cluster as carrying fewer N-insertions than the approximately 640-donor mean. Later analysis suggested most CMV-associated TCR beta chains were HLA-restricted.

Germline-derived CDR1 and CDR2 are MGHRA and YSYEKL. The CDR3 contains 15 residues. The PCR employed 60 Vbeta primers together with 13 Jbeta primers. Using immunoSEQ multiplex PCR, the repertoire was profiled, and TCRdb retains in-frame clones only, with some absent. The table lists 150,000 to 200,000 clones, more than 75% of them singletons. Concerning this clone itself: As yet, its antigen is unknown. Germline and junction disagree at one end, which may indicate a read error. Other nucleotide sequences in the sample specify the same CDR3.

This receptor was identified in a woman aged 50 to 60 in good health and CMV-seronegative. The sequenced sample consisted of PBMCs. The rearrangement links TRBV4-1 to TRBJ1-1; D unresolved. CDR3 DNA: TGCGCCAGCAGCCAGAGAGAACAGTACTTCACTGAGGCTTTCTTT. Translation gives CASSQREQYFTEAFF.